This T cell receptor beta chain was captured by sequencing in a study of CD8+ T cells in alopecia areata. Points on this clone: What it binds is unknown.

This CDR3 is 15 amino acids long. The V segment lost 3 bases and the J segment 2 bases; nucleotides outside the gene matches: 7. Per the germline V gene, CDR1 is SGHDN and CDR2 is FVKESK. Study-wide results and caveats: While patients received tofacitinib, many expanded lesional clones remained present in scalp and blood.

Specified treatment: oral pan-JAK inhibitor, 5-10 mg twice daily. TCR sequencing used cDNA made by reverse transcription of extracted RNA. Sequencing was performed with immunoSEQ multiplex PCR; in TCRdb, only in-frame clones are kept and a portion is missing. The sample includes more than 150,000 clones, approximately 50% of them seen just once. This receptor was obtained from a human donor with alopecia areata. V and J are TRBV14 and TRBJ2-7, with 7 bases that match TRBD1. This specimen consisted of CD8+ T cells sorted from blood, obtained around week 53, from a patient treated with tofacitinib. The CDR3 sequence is CASSQGQTLAYEQYF. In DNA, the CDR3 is TGTGCCAGCAGCCAGGGACAGACCCTGGCCTACGAGCAGTACTTC.